Below are 22 T cell receptor beta chains sequenced from a single sample in a study of control samples from healthy donors and cancer patients. The assay was immunoSEQ multiplex PCR, and TCRdb's table has in-frame clones only and misses some. The table records over 70,000 clones, roughly nine tenths of them present only once. The material sequenced was PBMCs. The receptors shown here come from a woman between 50 and 59 years old with colorectal cancer.

The chain carries TRBV6-6 and TRBJ1-1, with TRBD1 as a possible D gene (5 bases). CDR3 length equals 15 residues. Germline loops: CDR1 MNHNY, CDR2 SVGAGI (reference sequence). The germline V and J ends were trimmed by 5 bases and 1 base, with 14 bases remaining between them. The CDR3 loop is CASSSLGRGNTEAFF. The CDR3 DNA follows: TGTGCCAGCAGTAGCCTTGGGAGGGGGAACACTGAAGCTTTCTTT.

The J gene is TRBJ1-1, the V gene TRBV18, with D unresolved. The CDR3 has 16 amino acids. The V and J ends lost 3 bases and 0 bases respectively, with 14 bases between them. Germline-derived CDR1 and CDR2 are KGHSH and LQKENI. CDR3 in amino acids: CASSPRENPVNTEAFF. The CDR3 DNA is TGTGCCAGCTCACCGAGGGAGAATCCCGTGAACACTGAAGCTTTCTTT.

The chain couples TRBV5-1 to TRBJ1-5; D perhaps matches TRBD1 (5 bases). V was clipped by 3 bases and J by 6 bases, with 13 bases between them. Per germline, CDR1 SGHRS and CDR2 YFSETQ. The CDR3 totals 14 residues. CDR3 amino acids: CASSSGTEGQPQHF. The CDR3 bases are TGCGCCAGCAGCTCAGGGACGGAGGGTCAGCCCCAGCATTTT.

This chain uses TRBV29-1 with TRBJ2-1; 9 bases are a match to TRBD2. Germline CDR1 is SQVTM and CDR2 is ANQGSEA. The CDR3 sequence is 13 residues long. The trim removed 8 bases at V and 10 bases at J, leaving 12 bases unmatched. DNA for the CDR3: TGCAGCTCCTTCCTAGCGGGGCGAGCGGAGCAGTTCTTC. Protein sequence: CSSFLAGRAEQFF.

The CDR3 DNA sequence: TGTGCCTGGAAACTCCGGGACAGGGATAATTCACCCCTCCACTTT. Its translation is CAWKLRDRDNSPLHF. The gene calls are TRBV30 and TRBJ1-6, with 9 bases aligning to TRBD1. The CDR3 contains 15 residues. V lost 4 bases to trimming and J lost 5 bases; unmatched junction nucleotides: 6. Germline CDR1 GTSNPN, CDR2 SVGIG (reference sequence).

This chain connects TRBV18 to TRBJ2-2; 8 nucleotides line up with TRBD2. The CDR3 is 16 residues long. The V segment lost 2 bases and the J segment 0 bases; nucleotides outside the gene matches: 2. Germline assignment: CDR1 KGHSH and CDR2 LQKENI. In nucleotides, the CDR3 is TGTGCCAGCTCACCATTACTAGCGGCGAACACCGGGGAGCTGTTTTTT. It codes for CASSPLLAANTGELFF.

This clone was observed a single time. The V and J genes are TRBV5-1 and TRBJ2-1; TRBD2 agrees at 7 bases. Losses at the gene ends were 5 bases for V and 0 bases for J; bases not matched to a gene: 8. This CDR3 is 16 amino acids long. In germline, CDR1 is SGHRS, CDR2 YFSETQ. CDR3 loop: CASRPASGSSYNEQFF. Here the CDR3 DNA reads TGCGCCAGCAGACCGGCTAGCGGCAGCTCCTACAATGAGCAGTTCTTC.

This clone came up a few times. The chain combines TRBV28 with TRBJ1-3; perhaps TRBD1 as D (5 bases). The germline CDR1 and CDR2 sequences are MDHEN and SYDVKM. CDR3 length: 16 residues. Trimming pared 1 base from V and 0 bases from J, leaving 10 bases between. The CDR3 DNA reads as TGTGCCAGCAGTTTATTAGCGGGGGGCTCTGGAAACACCATATATTTT. Amino acid sequence: CASSLLAGGSGNTIYF.

V gene TRBV30 combines with J gene TRBJ1-2; 11 bases line up with TRBD1. Germline assignment: CDR1 GTSNPN and CDR2 SVGIG (reference sequence). CDR3 size: 15 residues. V trimming: 4 bases; J trimming: 5 bases; junction bases outside the gene matches: 9. The CDR3 DNA sequence: TGTGCCTGGAATCCCCCGGACAGGGGGCGATATGGCTACACCTTC. Encoded protein: CAWNPPDRGRYGYTF.

This chain connects TRBV19 to TRBJ2-1; 8 nucleotides line up with TRBD2. CDR1 is LNHDA and CDR2 is SQIVND in the germline V gene (reference sequence). The CDR3 runs to 16 residues. V shed 3 bases and J 4 bases; nucleotides not matched to a gene: 8. This CDR3 is CASSIGAQRGYNEQFF. CDR3 DNA: TGTGCCAGTAGTATTGGGGCACAGCGGGGGTACAATGAGCAGTTCTTC.

The V and J genes are TRBV7-2 and TRBJ2-6; D gene uncertain. Germline loops: CDR1 SGHTA, CDR2 FQGNSA. Trimming pared 1 base from V and 0 bases from J, leaving 7 bases between. The CDR3 totals 16 residues. CDR3 in DNA: TGTGCCAGCAGCTTAGGTACGGACTCTGGGGCCAACGTCCTGACTTTC. This encodes CASSLGTDSGANVLTF. The full variable domain, in which reference TRBV7-2 and TRBJ2-6 provide the parts outside the CDR3, is GAGVSQSPSNKVTEKGKDVELRCDPISGHTALYWYRQSLGQGLEFLIYFQGNSAPDKSGLPSDRFSAERTGGSVSTLTIQRTQQEDSAVYLCASSLGTDSGANVLTFGAGSRLTVL.

A single count supports this clone. This rearrangement joins TRBV11-3 to TRBJ2-1, with TRBD1 as a possible D gene (5 bases). The CDR3 runs to 13 residues. Germline V gene lookup returns CDR1 SGHNT and CDR2 YENEEA. V shed 1 base and J shed 6 bases, with 7 bases lying between them. DNA for the CDR3: TGTGCCAGCAGCTTAGTCCAGGGCAATGAGCAGTTCTTC. Residues: CASSLVQGNEQFF.

The rearrangement links TRBV6-1 to TRBJ1-4; TRBD1 is a possible D gene (6 bases). The CDR3 spans 15 residues. CDR1 and CDR2 (germline): MNHNS, SASEGT. Trimming pared 2 bases from V and 7 bases from J, leaving 14 bases between. This CDR3 reads CASSEQQGPVEKLFF. The CDR3 DNA reads TGTGCCAGCAGTGAACAACAGGGCCCAGTTGAAAAACTGTTTTTT.

This clone was seen only a few times. The genes are TRBV6-5 and TRBJ2-6, with D hard to call. The CDR3 has 15 residues. V was shortened by 6 bases and J by 1 base, with 10 bases between the two germline ends. Germline V gene lookup returns CDR1 MNHEY and CDR2 SVGAGI. The CDR3 region has the DNA TGTGCCAGCAGCCAACGGGTGTCTGGGGCCAACGTCCTGACTTTC. Its protein is CASSQRVSGANVLTF.

The rearrangement uses TRBV5-1 and TRBJ2-1; TRBD1 matches 8 bases. Per germline, CDR1 SGHRS and CDR2 YFSETQ. Trimming removed 5 bases from V and 7 bases from J; junction bases left unmatched: 14. The CDR3 spans 16 residues. DNA of the CDR3: TGCGCCAGCAGTTCCCGGACAGGGCGCGGTCTTAATGAGCAGTTCTTC. This gives the protein CASSSRTGRGLNEQFF.

Here the CDR3 reads CASSLQPTYEQYV. Written as DNA, the CDR3 is TGTGCCAGCAGCTTGCAGCCCACCTACGAGCAGTACGTC. V is TRBV5-5 and J is TRBJ2-7; D gene unclear. CDR1 is SGHKS, CDR2 YYEKEE, per germline (reference sequence). V shed 1 base and J shed 2 bases, with 7 bases lying between them. This CDR3 comprises 13 residues.

V gene TRBV4-1 combines with J gene TRBJ1-5, with a tentative D call TRBD1 (5 bases). Trimming shortened V by 1 base and J by 4 bases, and 17 bases separated the two germline ends. Germline assignment: CDR1 MGHRA and CDR2 YSYEKL. This CDR3 has 17 amino acids. The CDR3 sequence is CASSQAGQVMTNQPQHF. The CDR3 region has the DNA TGCGCCAGCAGCCAAGCGGGGCAGGTCATGACGAATCAGCCCCAGCATTTT.

The rearrangement links TRBV24-1 to TRBJ1-2; TRBD1 agrees at 10 bases. Germline assignment: CDR1 KGHDR and CDR2 SFDVKD. J gave up 7 bases and V 12 bases, and 13 bases lay outside the gene matches. This CDR3 is 14 amino acids long. CDR3 sequence reads: CAPEPGQGLSGYTF. The CDR3 DNA reads as TGTGCCCCAGAACCGGGACAGGGGCTTAGTGGCTACACCTTC.

The rearrangement joins TRBV6-2 or TRBV6-3 to TRBJ1-1; D gene unclear. The CDR3 has 12 residues. Trimming left V 4 bases short and J 6 bases short, with 9 bases between. Looked up from germline, CDR1 is MNHEY and CDR2 is SVGEGT. This CDR3 is CASSWGWAEAFF. The DNA for the CDR3 is TGTGCCAGCAGTTGGGGTTGGGCTGAAGCTTTCTTT.

The chain couples TRBV7-5 to TRBJ2-3; no DNA check was done on the table's D call, TRBD1. TRBV7-5 is termed a pseudogene. This CDR3 is 15 amino acids long. CDR3 DNA sequence: TGTGCCAGAAGCTCTCACAGGGTTGGCACAGATACGCAGTATTTT. It specifies CARSSHRVGTDTQYF.

The genes are TRBV29-1 and TRBJ2-5, with D tentatively TRBD1 or TRBD2 (6 bases each). The CDR3 covers 15 residues. Trimming removed 4 bases from V and 6 bases from J, with 21 bases in between. Per the germline V gene, CDR1 is SQVTM and CDR2 is ANQGSEA. Here the CDR3 DNA reads TGCAGCGTTGCCCCGGGGGTCCTGGGGGCTAAGACCCAGTACTTC. It encodes CSVAPGVLGAKTQYF. Variable domain in full (rest from reference TRBV29-1 and TRBJ2-5): SAVISQKPSRDICQRGTSLTIQCQVDSQVTMMFWYRQQPGQSLTLIATANQGSEATYESGFVIDKFPISRPNLTFSTLTVSNMSPEDSSIYLCSVAPGVLGAKTQYFGPGTRLLVL.

The chain is built from TRBV7-9 and TRBJ1-3; possible D gene TRBD1, 5 bases. The CDR3 runs 15 residues. In germline, CDR1 is SEHNR, CDR2 FQNEAQ (reference sequence). The ends were cut back, 5 bases at V and 0 bases at J, with 11 bases in the middle. As DNA, the CDR3 is TGTGCCAGCAGCCGCCGGACAAACTCTGGAAACACCATATATTTT. It codes for CASSRRTNSGNTIYF.